Listed here are 5 T cell receptor beta chains from one sample, sequenced in a study of cytomegalovirus exposure and HLA in healthy donors. Libraries were prepared by immunoSEQ multiplex PCR; TCRdb keeps only in-frame clonotypes and omits some of them. The sample lists about 130,000 clones, about 91% seen once, with more than 1% in the top ten. Material: PBMCs. These receptors originate from a woman in her late teens or twenties in good health and CMV-seronegative.

This clone was observed a single time. The CDR3 DNA reads TGTGCCAGCAGAAAGAGCTCCTATAATTCACCCCTCCACTTT. Its translation is CASRKSSYNSPLHF. The J gene is TRBJ1-6, the V gene TRBV27; D not certain. The ends were cut back, 6 bases at V and 0 bases at J, with 6 bases in the middle. Germline CDR1 is MNHEY and CDR2 is SMNVEV (reference sequence). CDR3 size: 14 residues.

V gene TRBV2 combines with J gene TRBJ2-7, with a tentative D call TRBD1 (5 bases). V lost 3 bases and J lost 2, with 11 bases in between. Germline V lookup: CDR1 SNHLY, CDR2 FYNNEI. The CDR3 consists of 14 residues. The CDR3 here is CASSDQGEAYEQYF. The CDR3 DNA reads as TGTGCCAGCAGTGACCAGGGTGAGGCCTACGAGCAGTACTTC. Using reference TRBV2 and TRBJ2-7 for the parts outside the CDR3, the full variable domain is EPEVTQTPSHQVTQMGQEVILRCVPISNHLYFYWYRQILGQKVEFLVSFYNNEISEKSEIFDDQFSVERPDGSNFTLKIRSTKLEDSAMYFCASSDQGEAYEQYFGPGTRLTVT.

This clone has a single count. The V call is TRBV5-1, the J call TRBJ2-5; TRBD2 matches at 9 bases. Germline V gene data show CDR1 as SGHRS and CDR2 as YFSETQ. V gave up 1 base and J gave up 1 base; unmatched junction bases: 17. The CDR3 has 20 residues. DNA of the CDR3: TGCGCCAGCAGCTTGAGTCGGTTCAGCGGGGGGTCACCAACCCAAGAGACCCAGTACTTC. It yields the protein CASSLSRFSGGSPTQETQYF.

The CDR3, as DNA: TGTGCCAGTAAGCTAGCGGGAAACACAGATACGCAGTATTTT. Translating gives CASKLAGNTDTQYF. The chain joins TRBV19 to TRBJ2-3; TRBD2 agrees at 9 bases. V dropped 7 bases and J dropped 2; count of bases not matched to a gene: 4. Germline loops: CDR1 LNHDA, CDR2 SQIVND (reference sequence). This CDR3 is 14 amino acids long.

This sequence joins TRBV2 and TRBJ1-2, with D possibly matching TRBD1 (6 bases). Germline CDR1 is SNHLY and CDR2 is FYNNEI. Trimming removed 5 bases at V and 5 bases at J, with 18 bases between. This CDR3 has 15 residues. The CDR3 sequence: CASSPKGLTGYGYTF. CDR3 nucleotides: TGTGCCAGCAGTCCCAAGGGTCTGACAGGATATGGCTACACCTTC. Full variable domain (remainder filled in from reference TRBV2 and TRBJ1-2): EPEVTQTPSHQVTQMGQEVILRCVPISNHLYFYWYRQILGQKVEFLVSFYNNEISEKSEIFDDQFSVERPDGSNFTLKIRSTKLEDSAMYFCASSPKGLTGYGYTFGSGTRLTVV.